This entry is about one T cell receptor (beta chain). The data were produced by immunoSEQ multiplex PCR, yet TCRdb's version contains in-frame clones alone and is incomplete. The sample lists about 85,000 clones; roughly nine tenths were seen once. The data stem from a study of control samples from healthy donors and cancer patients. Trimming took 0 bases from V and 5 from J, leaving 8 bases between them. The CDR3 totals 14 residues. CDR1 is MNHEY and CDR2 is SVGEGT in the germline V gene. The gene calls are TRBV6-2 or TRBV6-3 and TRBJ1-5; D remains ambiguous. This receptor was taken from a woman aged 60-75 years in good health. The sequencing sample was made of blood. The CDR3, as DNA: TGTGCCAGCAGTTACTCATACATGCATCAGCCCCAGCATTTT. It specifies CASSYSYMHQPQHF.